The source of this T cell receptor (beta chain) is a study of CD8 T cells in Susac syndrome. General observations from the study: It was acknowledged in the study that the number of individuals who were included in its TCR sequencing and HLA analysis was relatively small.

Sequencing of TCR beta was undertaken in CD8+ and CD4+ T cells derived from blood. V lost 7 bases, J lost 2 bases, and 8 bases lay in between. The CDR3 runs 13 residues. Germline values: CDR1 MNHNS, CDR2 SASEGT. Reverse transcription of about 0.45 to 1 ug RNA used random hexamers. Amplification of TCR beta CDR3 was carried out by immunoSEQ multiplex PCR, which covered 54 Vbeta and 13 Jbeta segments. MiXCR was run by TCRdb on the immunoSEQ multiplex PCR reads, yielding one entry per CDR3 protein. The repertoire holds some 120,000 distinct CDR3 sequences, with 90% to 95% as singletons. As regards this clonotype: Its cognate antigen is unknown.

This receptor was identified in a human donor with multiple sclerosis. This chain joins TRBV6-1 and TRBJ2-2; D call uncertain. Material: CD8+ T cells from PBMCs. This CDR3 reads CASMWGNTGELFF. CDR3 bases: TGTGCCAGCATGTGGGGTAACACCGGGGAGCTGTTTTTT.